Given below is one T cell receptor (beta chain) in context. This sample is drawn from a study of blood T cell repertoires in COVID-19. Study summary: Spain, Italy and the United States supplied samples that represented acute and convalescent COVID-19. PBMCs, B-cell-depleted T cells, or T cells were the source of the cDNA or gDNA that made up the material.

The CDR3 runs to 16 residues. Germline V gene data show CDR1 as SNHLY and CDR2 as FYNNEI. The V and J ends lost 4 bases and 0 bases respectively, with 14 bases between them. Per the original methods: Reference gene primer amplification in the assay estimated nucleated cell counts. The data were produced by immunoSEQ multiplex PCR, yet TCRdb's version contains in-frame clones alone and is incomplete. D and trimming come from the DNA, and the V and J calls and clone size come from that table. This repertoire shows some 110,000 clones, 84% found once; its top ten account for roughly 29%. Sequenced material: peripheral blood. J is TRBJ2-3 and V is TRBV2; D remains ambiguous. This TCR came from a man in his 60s with acute or convalescent COVID-19. CDR3 coding DNA: TGTGCCAGCAGTGTAGAGGCAACCTCTAGCACAGATACGCAGTATTTT. It specifies CASSVEATSSTDTQYF.